This T cell receptor (beta chain) stems from a study of T cells in Graves' hyperthyroidism and ophthalmopathy. The source material, RNA transcripts, was used to amplify TCR beta CDR3 regions. An initial round of RT-PCR targeting the TCR CDR3 relied on the HTBI primer set. TCRdb ran MiXCR on the multiplex PCR reads and lists one entry per CDR3 protein. Of a few hundred thousand distinct CDR3 sequences in the sample, around a sixth were seen once. J gave up 5 bases and V 4 bases, and 5 bases lay outside the gene matches. CDR1 and CDR2 (germline): MNHEY, SVGEGT. The CDR3 length is 16 residues. This clonotype was seen a handful of times.

The clonotype originates from a woman under 30 with Graves' hyperthyroidism that later progressed to Graves' ophthalmopathy. The V call is TRBV6-2 or TRBV6-3, the J call TRBJ2-7; 16 nucleotides agree with TRBD2. The material sequenced was blood. The CDR3 here is CASSLGLAGGVDEQYF. The CDR3 DNA reads as TGTGCCAGCAGTTTGGGACTAGCGGGAGGGGTCGACGAGCAGTACTTC.